This is a list of T cell receptor beta chains from one sample in a study of blood T cell repertoires in COVID-19. TCRdb's copy holds only in-frame clones and misses some; the assay was immunoSEQ multiplex PCR. Counted here are about 250,000 clones, about four fifths occurring once; the ten biggest clones make up approximately 5.9%. Sequenced input: peripheral blood. The receptors come from an elderly man with acute or convalescent COVID-19. The CDR3 runs from the conserved cysteine through the conserved F or W. A D gene is named only where the DNA matches it firmly. Size is omitted from some rows. Given values are once, few, many or a class for expanded clones.

>.|TRBV3-1/TRBV3-2|TRBD2|TRBJ2-5
TGTGCCAGCAGCTTGCTAGGCGGGAGAGAGAAAGAGACCCAGTACTTC
CASSLLGGREKETQYF
>.|TRBV24-1|.|TRBJ2-3
TGTGCCACCAGTGCTTTGGGGCGGGGCAACACAGATACGCAGTATTTT
CATSALGRGNTDTQYF
>once|TRBV25-1|.|TRBJ1-2
TGTGCCAGCAGTCAAATCCAGGGCTATGGCTACACCTTC
CASSQIQGYGYTF
>.|TRBV2|.|TRBJ2-1
TGTGCCAGTACAGCTGCTTGGGAGCAGTTCTTC
CASTAAWEQFF
>once|TRBV6-5|TRBD1|TRBJ1-1
TGTGCCAGCAGTAAGGAACAGGGGGAGGGGGCTTTCTTT
CASSKEQGEGAFF
>.|TRBV7-9|TRBD1|TRBJ1-1
TGTGCCAGCAGCTTCACGGCAGGGGGGAACACTGAAGCTTTCTTT
CASSFTAGGNTEAFF
>.|TRBV21-1|.|TRBJ1-2
TGTGCCAGCAGCTTCAGGCCCCGGCTCTTGCCCTATGGCTACACCTTC
CASSFRPRLLPYGYTF
>.|TRBV29-1|.|TRBJ2-1
TGCAGCGGGACAGAGACCTACAATGAGCAGTTCTTC
CSGTETYNEQFF
>.|TRBV3-1/TRBV3-2|.|TRBJ2-7
TGTGCCAGCAGCCAAGACAGGGCCTCCTACGAGCAGTACTTC
CASSQDRASYEQYF
>few|TRBV5-1|TRBD1|TRBJ1-2
TGCGCCAGCAGCCTGGGACAGGGTGCTTTCGGGTACACCTTC
CASSLGQGAFGYTF
>.|TRBV6-4|TRBD1|TRBJ1-6
TGTGCCAGCAGGGTAACAGGGGCGGCTCCTGGTAATTCACCCCTCCACTTT
CASRVTGAAPGNSPLHF
>.|TRBV4-2|.|TRBJ1-1
TGTGCCAGCAGCCAAGAGGAGGGGAGTCGGAACACTGAAGCTTTCTTT
CASSQEEGSRNTEAFF